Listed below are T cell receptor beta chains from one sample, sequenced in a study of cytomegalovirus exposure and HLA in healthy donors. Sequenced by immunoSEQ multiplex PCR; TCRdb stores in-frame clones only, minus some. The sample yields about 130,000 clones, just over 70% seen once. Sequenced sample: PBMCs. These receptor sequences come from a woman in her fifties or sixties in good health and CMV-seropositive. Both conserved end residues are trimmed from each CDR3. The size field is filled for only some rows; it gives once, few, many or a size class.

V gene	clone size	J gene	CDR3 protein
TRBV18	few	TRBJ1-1	ASSENRGMNTEAF
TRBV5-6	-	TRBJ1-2	ASSFGAYGYT
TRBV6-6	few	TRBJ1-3	ASSYGTGAGNTIY
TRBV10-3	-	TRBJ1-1	AIRDSTMNTEAF
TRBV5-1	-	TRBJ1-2	ASSLAGTRDYGYT
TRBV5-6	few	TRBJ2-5	ASSVQGTLQETQY
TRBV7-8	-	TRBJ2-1	ASSLVLVENEQF
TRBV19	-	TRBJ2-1	ASSWGGEQF
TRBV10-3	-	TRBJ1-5	AIKTGTAKNQPQH
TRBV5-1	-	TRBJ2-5	ASSLGNSLQETQY
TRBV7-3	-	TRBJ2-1	ASSLPDRPNEQF
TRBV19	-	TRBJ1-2	ASTRTGGFLSYGYT
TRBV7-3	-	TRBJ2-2	ASSPSGQGVSGELF
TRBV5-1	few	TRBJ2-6	ASSTILGANVLT
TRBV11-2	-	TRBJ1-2	ASSLGRPAPYGYT
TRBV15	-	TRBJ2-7	ATSRTSGGGSSYEQY
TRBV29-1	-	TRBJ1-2	SVEKGQGYGYT
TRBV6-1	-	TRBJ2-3	ASRMNGGDTDTQY
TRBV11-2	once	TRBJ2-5	ASSPGLAGTETQY
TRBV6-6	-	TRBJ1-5	ASSYSGVFRQPQH
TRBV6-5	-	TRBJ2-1	ASSYGGMGNEQF
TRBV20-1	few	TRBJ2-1	SARAGVEQF
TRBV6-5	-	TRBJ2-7	ASRTTGGNEQY
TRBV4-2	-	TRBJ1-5	ASSQRQGYSNQPQH
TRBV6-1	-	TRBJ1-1	ASSEGQGYGNTEAF
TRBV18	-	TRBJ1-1	ASILQDITEAF
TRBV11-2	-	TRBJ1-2	ASSFLSPGYGYT
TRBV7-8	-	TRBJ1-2	ASSQIGTEDGYT
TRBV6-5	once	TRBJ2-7	ASSHDRVVYEQY
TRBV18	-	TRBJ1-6	ASSPYGTGVGSYNSPLH
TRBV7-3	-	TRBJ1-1	ASSPLGQGGRPEAF
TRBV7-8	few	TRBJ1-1	ASSLDRNTEAF
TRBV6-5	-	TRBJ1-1	ASSYSVLMNTEAF
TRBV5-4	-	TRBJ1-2	ASSSLDGTGGSNSGYT
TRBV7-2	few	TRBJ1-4	ASSSPARIWEKLF
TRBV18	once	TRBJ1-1	ASSPREGSSEAF
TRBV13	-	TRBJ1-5	ASSSGQGRNQPQH
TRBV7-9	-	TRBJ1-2	ASRTGEVLRYT
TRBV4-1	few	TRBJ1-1	ASSHGQLRTEAF
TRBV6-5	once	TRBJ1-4	ASSYSMYPGSEKLF
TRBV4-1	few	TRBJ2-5	ASSSPGFRETQY
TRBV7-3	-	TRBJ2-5	ASSLTSIAEETQY
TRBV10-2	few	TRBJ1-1	ASSEPTGGLNTEAF
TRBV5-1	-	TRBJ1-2	ATSGTGGNYGYT